This entry lists 10 T cell receptor beta chains sequenced from one sample in a study of blood T cell repertoires in COVID-19. Data came from immunoSEQ multiplex PCR; TCRdb stores just in-frame clones and leaves some out. This sample has some 140,000 clones, with approximately 80% found just once. The specimen was peripheral blood. These receptors all come from a man in his sixties who had recovered from COVID-19.

The chain is built from TRBV7-2 and TRBJ2-3, with D possibly TRBD2 on 5 matching bases. V gave up 1 base and J gave up 4 bases, with 9 bases separating them. The CDR3 contains 14 residues. Germline-derived CDR1 and CDR2 are SGHTA and FQGNSA. The DNA of the CDR3 is TGTGCCAGCAGCTTAGGATTGGAGGCAGATACGCAGTATTTT. Amino acid sequence: CASSLGLEADTQYF.

V is TRBV6-1 and J is TRBJ2-7, with 11 positions matching TRBD2. The junction had 6 bases not matched to a gene; V was cut back by 2 bases and J by 0 bases. The CDR3 loop spans 17 amino acids. Germline V CDR1 and CDR2: MNHNS, SASEGT. CDR3 nucleotides: TGTGCCAGCAGTGAATTCGTACTAGCGGGGGTCTCCTACGAGCAGTACTTC. Amino acids: CASSEFVLAGVSYEQYF.

V is TRBV27 and J is TRBJ2-2; no clear D gene. V dropped 3 bases and J dropped 7 bases, with 6 bases sitting between them. This CDR3 comprises 12 residues. Germline V CDR1 and CDR2: MNHEY, SMNVEV (reference sequence). This CDR3 reads CASSFSGGELFF. The DNA of the CDR3 is TGTGCCAGCAGTTTTAGTGGCGGGGAGCTGTTTTTT.

This chain joins TRBV6-2 or TRBV6-3 and TRBJ2-7; possible D gene TRBD2, 6 bases. V lost 5 bases, J lost 0 bases, and 14 bases lay in between. The CDR3 is made up of 15 amino acids. Germline CDR1 and CDR2: MNHEY and SVGEGT. CDR3 bases: TGTGCCAGCAGTCAAAGGAGGGGACCCTCCTACGAGCAGTACTTC. It yields the protein CASSQRRGPSYEQYF.

For the CDR3, the DNA is TGTGCCAGCAGCCCGAGCGGACAGGCGTTTAATTCACCCCTCCACTTT. Translating gives CASSPSGQAFNSPLHF. The J gene is TRBJ1-6, the V gene TRBV5-6; 7 bases are a match to TRBD1. The CDR3 has 16 amino acids. V shed 4 bases and J 6 bases; nucleotides not matched to a gene: 10. The germline V gene encodes CDR1 SGHDT and CDR2 YYEEEE.

Only one count was recorded for this clone. V and J are TRBV5-6 and TRBJ1-2; unclear D gene. The CDR3 has 13 amino acids. Germline V CDR1 and CDR2: SGHDT, YYEEEE. Trimming left V 1 base short and J 5 bases short, with 9 bases between. The CDR3 loop reads CASSLPGSYGYTF. The CDR3 region has the DNA TGTGCCAGCAGCTTGCCAGGAAGTTATGGCTACACCTTC.

This sequence joins TRBV3-1 (or the pseudogene TRBV3-2) and TRBJ1-5, with TRBD1 as a possible D gene (5 bases). Germline CDR1 and CDR2: LGHDT and YNNKEL (reference sequence). The CDR3 covers 14 residues. With 6 bases removed from V and 6 bases from J, the gap between germline ends came to 15 bases. CDR3 bases: TGTGCCAGCAGGGACCAGGGAAAGGGTCAGCCCCAGCATTTT. This codes for CASRDQGKGQPQHF.

The gene calls are TRBV6-5 and TRBJ2-3, with 13 bases lining up with TRBD2. The ends lost 6 bases at V and 1 base at J; junction bases unmatched: 1. From germline, CDR1 is MNHEY and CDR2 SVGAGI. The CDR3 is 15 residues long. The CDR3 loop is CASSGLAGGTDTQYF. The CDR3 DNA reads as TGTGCCAGCAGCGGACTAGCGGGAGGCACAGATACGCAGTATTTT.

This rearrangement joins TRBV29-1 to TRBJ2-1, with 9 bases lining up with TRBD1. The CDR3 runs 14 residues. The germline gives CDR1 SQVTM, CDR2 ANQGSEA. Losses at the gene ends were 4 bases for V and 7 bases for J; bases not matched to a gene: 8. DNA for the CDR3: TGCAGCGTTGCTCCGGGACAGGGAATGAATGAGCAGTTCTTC. Translating gives CSVAPGQGMNEQFF.

About this clone: This sample includes further DNA sequences coding for the same CDR3. The chain links TRBV19 to TRBJ1-1; a possible D gene is TRBD1 (5 bases). This CDR3 spans 14 amino acids. Germline V gene data show CDR1 as LNHDA and CDR2 as SQIVND (reference sequence). The V gene lost 1 base and the J gene lost 1 base, with 7 bases spanning the gap. Written as DNA, the CDR3 is TGTGCCAGTAGTATAGGCCAGGGGAACACTGAAGCTTTCTTT. This translates into CASSIGQGNTEAFF.